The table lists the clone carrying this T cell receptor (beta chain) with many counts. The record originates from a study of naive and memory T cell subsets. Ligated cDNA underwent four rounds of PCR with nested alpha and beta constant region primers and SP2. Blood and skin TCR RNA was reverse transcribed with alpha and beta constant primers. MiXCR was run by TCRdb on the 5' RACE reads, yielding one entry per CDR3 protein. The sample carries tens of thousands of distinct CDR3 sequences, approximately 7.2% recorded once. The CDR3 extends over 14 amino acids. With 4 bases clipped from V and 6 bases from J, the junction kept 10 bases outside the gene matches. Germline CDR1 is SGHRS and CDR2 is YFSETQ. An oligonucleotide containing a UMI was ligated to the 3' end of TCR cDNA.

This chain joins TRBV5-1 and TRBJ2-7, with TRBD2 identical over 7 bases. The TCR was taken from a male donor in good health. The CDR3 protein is CASSPGGYWGEQYF. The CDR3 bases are TGCGCCAGCAGCCCGGGAGGCTATTGGGGCGAGCAGTACTTC.